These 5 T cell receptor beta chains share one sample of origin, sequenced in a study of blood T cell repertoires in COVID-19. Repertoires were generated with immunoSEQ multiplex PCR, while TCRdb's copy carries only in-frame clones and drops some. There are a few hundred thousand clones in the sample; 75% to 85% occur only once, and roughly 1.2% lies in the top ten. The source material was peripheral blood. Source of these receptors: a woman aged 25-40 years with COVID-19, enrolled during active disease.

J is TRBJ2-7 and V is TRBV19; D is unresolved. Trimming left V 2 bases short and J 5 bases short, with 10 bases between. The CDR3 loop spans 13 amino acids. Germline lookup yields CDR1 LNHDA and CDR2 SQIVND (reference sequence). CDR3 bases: TGTGCCAGTAGTATACTAGTATTCCACGAGCAGTACTTC. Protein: CASSILVFHEQYF. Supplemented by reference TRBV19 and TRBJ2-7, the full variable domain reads DGGITQSPKYLFRKEGQNVTLSCEQNLNHDAMYWYRQDPGQGLRLIYYSQIVNDFQKGDIAEGYSVSREKKESFPLTVTSAQKNPTAFYLCASSILVFHEQYFGPGTRLTVT.

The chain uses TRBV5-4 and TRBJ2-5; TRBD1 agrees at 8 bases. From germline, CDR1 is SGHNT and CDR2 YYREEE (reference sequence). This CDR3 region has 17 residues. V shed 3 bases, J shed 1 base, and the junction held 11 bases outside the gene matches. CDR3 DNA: TGTGCCAGCAGCTCACCGGACAGGGATGGGATCCAAGAGACCCAGTACTTC. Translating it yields CASSSPDRDGIQETQYF. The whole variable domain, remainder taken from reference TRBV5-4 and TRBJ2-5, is ETGVTQSPTHLIKTRGQQVTLRCSSQSGHNTVSWYQQALGQGPQFIFQYYREEENGRGNFPPRFSGLQFPNYSSELNVNALELDDSALYLCASSSPDRDGIQETQYFGPGTRLLVL.

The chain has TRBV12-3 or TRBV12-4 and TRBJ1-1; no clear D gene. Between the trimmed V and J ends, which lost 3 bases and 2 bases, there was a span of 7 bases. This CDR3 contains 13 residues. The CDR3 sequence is CASSLEQNTEAFF. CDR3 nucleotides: TGTGCCAGCAGTTTGGAGCAAAACACTGAAGCTTTCTTT.

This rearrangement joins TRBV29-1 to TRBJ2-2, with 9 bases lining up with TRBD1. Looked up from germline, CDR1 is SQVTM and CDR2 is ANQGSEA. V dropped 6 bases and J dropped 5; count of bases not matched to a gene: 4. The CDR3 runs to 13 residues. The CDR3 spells CSVGTGRTGELFF. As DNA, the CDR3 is TGCAGCGTCGGGACAGGGAGGACCGGGGAGCTGTTTTTT.

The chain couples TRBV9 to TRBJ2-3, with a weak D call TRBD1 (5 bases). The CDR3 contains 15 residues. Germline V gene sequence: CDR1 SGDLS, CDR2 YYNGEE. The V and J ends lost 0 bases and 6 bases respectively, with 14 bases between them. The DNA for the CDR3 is TGTGCCAGCAGCGTAGAGGGGAAGTGGGTGGATACGCAGTATTTT. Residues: CASSVEGKWVDTQYF. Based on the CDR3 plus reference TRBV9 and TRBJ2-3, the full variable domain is DSGVTQTPKHLITATGQRVTLRCSPRSGDLSVYWYQQSLDQGLQFLIQYYNGEERAKGNILERFSAQQFPDLHSELNLSSLELGDSALYFCASSVEGKWVDTQYFGPGTRLTVL.